This passage covers 17 T cell receptor beta chains from one sample sequenced in a study of CD8+CD57+ T cells in acquired aplastic anemia (dated by TCRdb to 2016 to 2019). The run used an Illumina HiSeq 2000. Genomic DNA was used as template for profiling of TCR beta VDJ combinations and CDR3 sequences. TCRdb reanalyzed the raw reads on its own, using fastp at Q25 for trimming and MiXCR for clone calling, and kept in-frame beta chains. One record per CDR3 amino acid sequence lists the most common genes and DNA. The sample table shows 150,000 or so distinct CDR3 sequences, and 60% to 70% are seen once. 45% to 50% of the sample rests with the top ten. The sample was sorted CD4+, CD8+, or CD8+CD57+ T cells (not recorded which) from PBMCs. The receptor source for this set is a human donor in good health.

This clonotype has a count of ten or more. J is TRBJ2-3 and V is TRBV9; D remains unclear. The germline V gene has CDR1 SGDLS and CDR2 YYNGEE. The CDR3 totals 14 residues. Deletions cut 0 bases from V and 0 bases from J, with 5 bases between. The CDR3 bases are TGTGCCAGCAGCGTAGCCGGTAGCACAGATACGCAGTATTTT. Its protein product is CASSVAGSTDTQYF.

This clonotype was observed at least ten times. The CDR3 DNA follows: TGTGCCTGGAGTGTGCGAGGTTCCTACGAGCAGTACTTC. This encodes CAWSVRGSYEQYF. The V and J genes are TRBV30 and TRBJ2-7; no clear D gene. Trimming removed 0 bases at V and 1 base at J, with 7 bases between. The V gene's germline CDR1 is GTSNPN and CDR2 SVGIG (reference sequence). The CDR3 extends over 13 amino acids.

This clonotype appeared a few times. This rearrangement joins TRBV7-2 to TRBJ1-6; tentative D call: TRBD1 (6 bases). The V gene's germline CDR1 is SGHTA and CDR2 FQGNSA. Trimming removed 0 bases at V and 7 bases at J, with 10 bases between. The CDR3 runs to 15 residues. In DNA, the CDR3 is TGTGCCAGCAGCTTAGCGGGGGCGCAGAATTCACCCCTCCACTTT. Its translation: CASSLAGAQNSPLHF.

This clonotype was seen more than once but under ten times. V is TRBV9 and J is TRBJ1-2; D ambiguous. V was shortened by 3 bases and J by 6 bases, with 12 bases between the two germline ends. Germline CDR1 reads SGDLS; CDR2 reads YYNGEE. CDR3 length: 13 residues. CDR3 nucleotides: TGTGCCAGCAGCGCACTCGACATGAATGGCTACACCTTC. It is translated as CASSALDMNGYTF. Supplemented by reference TRBV9 and TRBJ1-2, the full variable domain reads DSGVTQTPKHLITATGQRVTLRCSPRSGDLSVYWYQQSLDQGLQFLIQYYNGEERAKGNILERFSAQQFPDLHSELNLSSLELGDSALYFCASSALDMNGYTFGSGTRLTVV.

The rearrangement uses TRBV15 and TRBJ1-2; a possible D gene is TRBD1 (6 bases). In germline, CDR1 is LNHNV, CDR2 YYDKDF (reference sequence). The CDR3 extends over 15 amino acids. Trimming shortened V by 0 bases and J by 8 bases, and 16 bases separated the two germline ends. This chain's CDR3 is CATSRDRGGGRGYTF. Written as DNA, the CDR3 is TGTGCCACCAGCAGAGATCGGGGAGGGGGTAGGGGCTACACCTTC.

The chain links TRBV6-6 to TRBJ2-5, with D perhaps matching TRBD2 (6 bases). The germline V gene has CDR1 MNHNY and CDR2 SVGAGI (reference sequence). The length of the CDR3 is 14 residues. V gave up 2 bases and J gave up 5 bases, with 12 bases separating them. The CDR3 sequence: CASSYGPRGETQYF. CDR3 coding DNA: TGTGCCAGCAGTTACGGTCCCCGGGGGGAGACCCAGTACTTC.

About this clonotype: Lacking the conserved final phenylalanine or tryptophan, this CDR3 likely reflects a read error. The chain joins TRBV5-1 to TRBJ2-5; 9 bases agree with TRBD2. Germline-derived CDR1 and CDR2 are SGHRS and YFSETQ. With 4 bases clipped from V and 3 bases from J, the junction kept 10 bases outside the gene matches. The CDR3 covers 16 residues. As DNA, the CDR3 is TGCGCCAGCAGCCCGTCCCAGCGGGAGGTTGAAGAGACCCAGTACTCC. This sequence encodes CASSPSQREVEETQYS.

The chain couples TRBV7-2 to TRBJ2-1, with a possible D match to TRBD2 (6 bases). The CDR3 loop spans 15 amino acids. Germline assignment: CDR1 SGHTA and CDR2 FQGNSA. V gave up 10 bases and J gave up 10 bases, with 26 bases separating them. The CDR3 sequence is CATSEPSRDSNEQFF. The CDR3 nucleotides read TGTGCCACCAGTGAACCGTCCCGGGACTCGAACGAGCAGTTCTTC.

This clonotype was observed a handful of times. This sequence joins TRBV7-8 and TRBJ1-6; D call uncertain. The CDR3 runs 13 residues. Germline assignment: CDR1 SGHVS and CDR2 FQNEAQ. Trimming took off 5 bases at V and 8 bases at J, with 10 bases between the two ends. CDR3 in amino acids: CASSTKLDSPLHF. Here the CDR3 DNA reads TGTGCCAGCAGCACCAAACTTGATTCACCCCTCCACTTT.

This chain uses TRBV5-1 with TRBJ2-7; 10 bases line up with TRBD1. The germline V gene encodes CDR1 SGHRS and CDR2 YFSETQ. Trimming took 4 bases from V and 0 from J; bases not matched to a gene: 10. This CDR3 contains 17 residues. CDR3 sequence (DNA): TGCGCCAGCAGCCCCCAGGGCAGACAGGGGGCCTCCTACGAGCAGTACTTC. This codes for CASSPQGRQGASYEQYF.

This clonotype has only a few counts. The gene calls are TRBV20-1 and TRBJ1-6; D may be TRBD1 (5 bases). Germline values: CDR1 DFQATT, CDR2 SNEGSKA (reference sequence). The ends were cut back, 0 bases at V and 9 bases at J, with 6 bases in the middle. The CDR3 runs 12 residues. The CDR3 sequence: CSAREGVSPLHF. The CDR3 coding sequence is TGCAGTGCTAGAGAGGGGGTTTCACCCCTCCACTTT.

The rearrangement uses TRBV7-2 and TRBJ2-7, with 8 bases that match TRBD2. Germline CDR1 and CDR2: SGHTA and FQGNSA. V lost 5 bases, J lost 3 bases, and 6 bases stayed unmatched. The CDR3 covers 14 residues. CDR3 loop: CASSPTAGGYEQYF. As DNA, the CDR3 is TGTGCCAGCAGCCCGACGGCGGGGGGCTACGAGCAGTACTTC.

In its sample, this clonotype was seen many times. This chain joins TRBV6-5 and TRBJ2-1, with 9 bases fitting TRBD1. The CDR3 runs 16 residues. With V trimmed by 6 bases and J by 6 bases, 12 bases remained unmatched. Germline lookup yields CDR1 MNHEY and CDR2 SVGAGI. The CDR3 here is CASSQGGTGLSNEQFF. The CDR3 nucleotides are TGTGCCAGCAGCCAGGGGGGGACAGGGTTGAGCAATGAGCAGTTCTTC.

This clonotype occurred once. CDR3 sequence: CASSQDVRGSGYTF. CDR3 coding DNA: TGCGCCAGCAGCCAAGATGTACGGGGTAGTGGCTACACCTTC. The genes are TRBV4-3 and TRBJ1-2; D gene uncertain. The V end was cut by 0 bases, the J end by 7 bases, with 12 bases between. CDR3 length equals 14 residues. Germline-derived CDR1 and CDR2 are LGHNA and YSLEER.

The chain carries TRBV2 and TRBJ2-2; 7 bases fit TRBD1. Trimming removed 8 bases from V and 3 bases from J; junction bases left unmatched: 18. Looked up from germline, CDR1 is SNHLY and CDR2 is FYNNEI. The CDR3 loop spans 18 amino acids. The CDR3 sequence is CASHDSHTDRIHTGELFF. The CDR3 DNA is TGTGCCAGCCACGACAGTCACACGGACAGGATTCACACCGGGGAGCTGTTTTTT.

V and J are TRBV2 and TRBJ1-4; D gene uncertain. The CDR3 is 13 amino acids. Germline CDR1 SNHLY, CDR2 FYNNEI. Trimming removed 7 bases from V and 4 bases from J, with 10 bases in between. CDR3 region: CASILGFNEKLFF. Written as DNA, the CDR3 is TGTGCCAGCATTTTAGGCTTTAATGAAAAACTGTTTTTT.

This rearrangement joins TRBV2 to TRBJ2-7, with a weak D call TRBD2 (7 bases). CDR1 and CDR2 from the germline V gene are SNHLY and FYNNEI. CDR3 length: 13 amino acids. Trimming stripped 6 bases from V and 2 bases from J, with 11 bases between. This CDR3 is CASRGGATYEQYF. The CDR3, as DNA: TGTGCCAGCAGGGGGGGGGCAACCTACGAGCAGTACTTC.